This T cell receptor beta chain is from a study of blood T cell repertoires in COVID-19. Across the study: Collection of acute and convalescent COVID-19 samples took place in the United States, Italy and Spain. In each case, the material was cDNA or gDNA derived from T cells, B-cell-depleted T cells, or PBMCs.

CDR1 and CDR2 (germline): SEHNR, FQNEAQ (reference sequence). This CDR3 contains 17 residues. Trimming removed 1 base from V and 4 bases from J; junction bases left unmatched: 8. Authors' processing steps: The authors estimated nucleated cell counts from reference gene primer amplification. TCRdb's table, derived via immunoSEQ multiplex PCR, lists solely in-frame clones and lacks some. D and trimming come from the DNA, and the V and J calls and clone size come from that table. The sample has approximately 220,000 clones, 65% to 85% seen once. The chain couples TRBV7-9 to TRBJ2-3, with TRBD1 matching 10 bases. The source material was peripheral blood. The receptor was derived from a woman between 50 and 59 years old with acute or convalescent COVID-19. The CDR3 loop is CASSLGRGQGRADTQYF. Written as DNA, the CDR3 is TGTGCCAGCAGCTTAGGAAGGGGACAGGGGCGGGCAGATACGCAGTATTTT.